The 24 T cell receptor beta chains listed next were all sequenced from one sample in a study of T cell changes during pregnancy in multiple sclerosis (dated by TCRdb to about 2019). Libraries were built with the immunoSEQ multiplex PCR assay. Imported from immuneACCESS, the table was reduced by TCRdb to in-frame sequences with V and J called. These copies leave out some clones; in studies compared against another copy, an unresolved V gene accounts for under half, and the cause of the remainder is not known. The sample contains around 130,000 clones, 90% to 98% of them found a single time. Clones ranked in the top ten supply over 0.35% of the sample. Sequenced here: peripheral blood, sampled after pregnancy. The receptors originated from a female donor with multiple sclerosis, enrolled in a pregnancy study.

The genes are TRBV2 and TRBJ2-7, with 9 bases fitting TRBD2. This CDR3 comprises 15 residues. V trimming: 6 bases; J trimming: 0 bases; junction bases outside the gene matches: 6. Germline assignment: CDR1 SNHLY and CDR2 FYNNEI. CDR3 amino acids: CASSGLASSSYEQYF. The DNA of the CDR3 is TGTGCCAGCAGCGGACTAGCGTCCAGCTCCTACGAGCAGTACTTC. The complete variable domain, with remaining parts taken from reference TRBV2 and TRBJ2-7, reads EPEVTQTPSHQVTQMGQEVILRCVPISNHLYFYWYRQILGQKVEFLVSFYNNEISEKSEIFDDQFSVERPDGSNFTLKIRSTKLEDSAMYFCASSGLASSSYEQYFGPGTRLTVT.

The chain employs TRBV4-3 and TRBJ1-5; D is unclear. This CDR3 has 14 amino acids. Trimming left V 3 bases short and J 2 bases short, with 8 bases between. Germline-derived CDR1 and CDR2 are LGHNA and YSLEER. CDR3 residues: CASSQGLGNQPQHF. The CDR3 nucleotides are TGCGCCAGCAGCCAGGGTCTAGGCAATCAGCCCCAGCATTTT.

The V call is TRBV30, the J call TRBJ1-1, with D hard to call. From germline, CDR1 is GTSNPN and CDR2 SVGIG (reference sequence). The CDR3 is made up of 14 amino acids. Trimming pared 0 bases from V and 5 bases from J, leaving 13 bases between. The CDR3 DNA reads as TGTGCCTGGAGTGTTACGGCGGGAGGGACTGAAGCTTTCTTT. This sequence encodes CAWSVTAGGTEAFF.

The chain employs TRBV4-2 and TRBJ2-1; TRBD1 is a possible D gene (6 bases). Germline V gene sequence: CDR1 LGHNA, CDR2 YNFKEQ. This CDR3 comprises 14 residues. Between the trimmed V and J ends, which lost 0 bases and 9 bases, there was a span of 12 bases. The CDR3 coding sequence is TGTGCCAGCAGCCAAGAGATACAGGGTGGTGAGCAGTTCTTC. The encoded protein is CASSQEIQGGEQFF.

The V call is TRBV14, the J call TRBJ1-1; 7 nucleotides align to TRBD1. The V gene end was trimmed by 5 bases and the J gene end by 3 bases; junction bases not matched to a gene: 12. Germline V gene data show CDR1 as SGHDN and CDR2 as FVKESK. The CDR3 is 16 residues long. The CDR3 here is CASSAPVTGEDTEAFF. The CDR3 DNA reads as TGTGCCAGCAGCGCCCCCGTAACAGGGGAGGACACTGAAGCTTTCTTT.

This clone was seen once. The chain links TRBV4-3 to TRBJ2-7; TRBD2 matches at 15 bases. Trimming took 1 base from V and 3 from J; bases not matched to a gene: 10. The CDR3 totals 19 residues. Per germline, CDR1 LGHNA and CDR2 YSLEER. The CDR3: CASSQVPGGTSGRIYEQYF. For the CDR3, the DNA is TGCGCCAGCAGCCAAGTCCCCGGCGGGACTAGCGGGAGGATCTACGAGCAGTACTTC.

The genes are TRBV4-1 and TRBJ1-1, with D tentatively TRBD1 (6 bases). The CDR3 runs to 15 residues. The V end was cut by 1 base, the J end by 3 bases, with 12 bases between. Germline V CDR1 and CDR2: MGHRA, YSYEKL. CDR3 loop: CASSQVQGTDTEAFF. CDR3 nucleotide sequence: TGCGCCAGCAGCCAAGTACAGGGTACGGACACTGAAGCTTTCTTT.

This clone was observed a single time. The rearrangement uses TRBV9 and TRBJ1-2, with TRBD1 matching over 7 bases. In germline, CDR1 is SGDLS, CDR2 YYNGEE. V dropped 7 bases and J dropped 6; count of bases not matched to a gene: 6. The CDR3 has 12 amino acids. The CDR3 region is CASGDRVDGYTF. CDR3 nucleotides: TGTGCCAGCGGCGACAGGGTCGATGGCTACACCTTC. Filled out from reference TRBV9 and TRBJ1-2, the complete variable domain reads DSGVTQTPKHLITATGQRVTLRCSPRSGDLSVYWYQQSLDQGLQFLIQYYNGEERAKGNILERFSAQQFPDLHSELNLSSLELGDSALYFCASGDRVDGYTFGSGTRLTVV.

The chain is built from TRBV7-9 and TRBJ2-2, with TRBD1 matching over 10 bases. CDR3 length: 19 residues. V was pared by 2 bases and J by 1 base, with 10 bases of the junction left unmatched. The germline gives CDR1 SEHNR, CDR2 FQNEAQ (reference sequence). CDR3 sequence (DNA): TGTGCCAGCAGCTTATGGTTAGCGGACAGGGGGGTGAACACCGGGGAGCTGTTTTTT. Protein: CASSLWLADRGVNTGELFF.

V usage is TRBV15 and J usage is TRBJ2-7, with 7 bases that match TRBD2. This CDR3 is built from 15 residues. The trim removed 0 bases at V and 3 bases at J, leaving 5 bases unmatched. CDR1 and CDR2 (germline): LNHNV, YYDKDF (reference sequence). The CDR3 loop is CATSRDRGGSYEQYF. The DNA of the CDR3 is TGTGCCACCAGCAGAGATAGGGGAGGGAGCTACGAGCAGTACTTC.

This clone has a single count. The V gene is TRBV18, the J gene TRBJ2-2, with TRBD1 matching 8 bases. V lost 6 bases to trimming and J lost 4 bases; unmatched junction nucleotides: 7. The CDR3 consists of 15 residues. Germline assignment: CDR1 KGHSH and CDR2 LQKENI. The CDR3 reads CASSTVGQGTGELFF. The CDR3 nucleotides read TGTGCCAGCTCGACGGTTGGACAGGGCACCGGGGAGCTGTTTTTT.

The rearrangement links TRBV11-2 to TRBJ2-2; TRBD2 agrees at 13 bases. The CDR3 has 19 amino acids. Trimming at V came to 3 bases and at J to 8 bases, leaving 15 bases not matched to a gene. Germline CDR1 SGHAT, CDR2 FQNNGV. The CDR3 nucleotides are TGTGCCAGCAGCTTTACCGGGACTAGCGGGAATACTTTCAGGGGGGAGCTGTTTTTT. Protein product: CASSFTGTSGNTFRGELFF.

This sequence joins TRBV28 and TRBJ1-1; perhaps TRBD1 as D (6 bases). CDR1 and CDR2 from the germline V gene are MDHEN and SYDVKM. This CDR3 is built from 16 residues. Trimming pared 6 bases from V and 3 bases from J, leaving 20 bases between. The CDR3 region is CASSPHQGTMDTEAFF. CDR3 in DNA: TGTGCCAGCAGCCCTCATCAGGGGACTATGGACACTGAAGCTTTCTTT.

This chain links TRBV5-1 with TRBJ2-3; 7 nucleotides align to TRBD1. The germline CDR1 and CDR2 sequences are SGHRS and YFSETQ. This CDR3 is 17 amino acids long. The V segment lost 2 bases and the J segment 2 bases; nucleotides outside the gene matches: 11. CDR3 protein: CASSFTGALRFTDTQYF. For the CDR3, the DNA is TGCGCCAGCAGCTTTACAGGGGCGCTAAGGTTCACAGATACGCAGTATTTT.

The CDR3 bases are TGTGCCTGGAGTGTACAATCAGGGGCCTATGGCTACACCTTC. Amino acid sequence: CAWSVQSGAYGYTF. The chain recombines TRBV30 with TRBJ1-2; D might be TRBD1 (6 bases). The V gene lost 0 bases and the J gene lost 4 bases, with 12 bases spanning the gap. Germline V CDR1 and CDR2: GTSNPN, SVGIG (reference sequence). This CDR3 comprises 14 residues.

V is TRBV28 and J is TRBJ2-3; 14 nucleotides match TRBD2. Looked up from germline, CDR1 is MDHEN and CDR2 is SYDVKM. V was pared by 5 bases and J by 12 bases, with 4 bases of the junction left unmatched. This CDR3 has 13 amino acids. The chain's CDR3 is CASSVGLAGAQYF. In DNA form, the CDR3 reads TGTGCCAGCAGTGTGGGACTAGCGGGAGCTCAGTATTTT. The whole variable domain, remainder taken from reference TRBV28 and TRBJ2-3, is DVKVTQSSRYLVKRTGEKVFLECVQDMDHENMFWYRQDPGLGLRLIYFSYDVKMKEKGDIPEGYSVSREKKERFSLILESASTNQTSMYLCASSVGLAGAQYFGPGTRLTVL.

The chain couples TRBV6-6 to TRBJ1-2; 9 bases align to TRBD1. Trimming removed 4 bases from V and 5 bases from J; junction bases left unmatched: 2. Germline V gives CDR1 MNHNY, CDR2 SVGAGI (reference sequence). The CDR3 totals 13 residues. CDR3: CASSFGQGYGYTF. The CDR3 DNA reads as TGTGCCAGCAGTTTCGGACAGGGGTATGGCTACACCTTC.

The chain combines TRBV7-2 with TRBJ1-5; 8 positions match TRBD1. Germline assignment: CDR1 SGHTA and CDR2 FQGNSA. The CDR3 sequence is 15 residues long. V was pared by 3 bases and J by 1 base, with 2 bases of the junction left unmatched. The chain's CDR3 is CASSLRTGSNQPQHF. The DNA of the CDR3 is TGTGCCAGCAGCTTGCGGACAGGGAGCAATCAGCCCCAGCATTTT. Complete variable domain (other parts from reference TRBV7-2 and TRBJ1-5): GAGVSQSPSNKVTEKGKDVELRCDPISGHTALYWYRQSLGQGLEFLIYFQGNSAPDKSGLPSDRFSAERTGGSVSTLTIQRTQQEDSAVYLCASSLRTGSNQPQHFGDGTRLSIL.

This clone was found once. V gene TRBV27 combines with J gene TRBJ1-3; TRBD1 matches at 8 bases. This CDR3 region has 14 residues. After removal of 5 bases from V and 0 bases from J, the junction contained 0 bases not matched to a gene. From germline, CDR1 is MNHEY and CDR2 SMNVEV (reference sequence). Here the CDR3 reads CASSQGASGNTIYF. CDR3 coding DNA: TGTGCCAGCAGTCAGGGGGCCTCTGGAAACACCATATATTTT.

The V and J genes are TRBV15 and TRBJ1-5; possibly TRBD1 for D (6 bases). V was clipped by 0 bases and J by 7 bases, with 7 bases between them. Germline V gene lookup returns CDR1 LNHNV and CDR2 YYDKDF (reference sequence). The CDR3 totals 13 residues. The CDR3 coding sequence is TGTGCCACCAGCAGAGATAGGGGGCAGCCCCAGCATTTT. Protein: CATSRDRGQPQHF.

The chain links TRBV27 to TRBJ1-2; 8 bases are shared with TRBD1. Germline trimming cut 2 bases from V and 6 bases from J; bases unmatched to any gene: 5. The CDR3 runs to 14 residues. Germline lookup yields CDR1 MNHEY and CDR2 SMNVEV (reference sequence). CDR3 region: CASSLTGQGDGYTF. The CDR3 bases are TGTGCCAGCAGTTTAACTGGACAGGGAGATGGCTACACCTTC.

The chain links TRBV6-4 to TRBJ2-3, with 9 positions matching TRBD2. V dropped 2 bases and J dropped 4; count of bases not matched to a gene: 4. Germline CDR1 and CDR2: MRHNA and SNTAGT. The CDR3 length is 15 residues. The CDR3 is CASSDDSGSSDTQYF. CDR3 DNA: TGTGCCAGCAGTGACGATAGCGGGAGCTCAGATACGCAGTATTTT.

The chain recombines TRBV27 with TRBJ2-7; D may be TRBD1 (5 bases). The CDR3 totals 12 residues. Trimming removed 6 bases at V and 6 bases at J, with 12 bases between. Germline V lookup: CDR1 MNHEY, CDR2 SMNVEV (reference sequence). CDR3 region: CASRRTIGEQYF. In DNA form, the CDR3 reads TGTGCCAGCAGAAGGACAATAGGCGAGCAGTACTTC.

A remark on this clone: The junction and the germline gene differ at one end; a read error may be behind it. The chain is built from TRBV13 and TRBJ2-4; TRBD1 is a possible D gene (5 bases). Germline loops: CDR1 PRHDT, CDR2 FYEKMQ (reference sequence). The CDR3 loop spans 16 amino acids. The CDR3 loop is CVSSPWTTFAKNIQYF. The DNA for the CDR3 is TGTGTCAGCAGCCCGTGGACAACCTTCGCCAAAAACATTCAGTACTTC.